Sequencing of this T cell receptor beta chain was carried out in a study of graft-versus-host responses after intestinal transplantation. The CDR3 contains 15 residues. CDR1 MNHNY and CDR2 SVGAGI come from the germline V gene (reference sequence). Trimming took off 5 bases at V and 6 bases at J, with 18 bases between the two ends. TCRdb keeps only in-frame clones here, not all; method: immunoSEQ multiplex PCR. This sample has around 6,700 clones, with 22% found just once. The sequences come from alloreactive CD4+ T cells from a mixed lymphocyte reaction culture, collected before transplantation. Subset here: CFSE-low proliferating T cells sorted from roughly six-day pre-transplant mixed lymphocyte reaction (GvH or HvG direction). The sequence was collected from a human patient who was an organ donor for intestinal transplantation. The rearrangement joins TRBV6-6 to TRBJ2-3; unclear D gene. The CDR3 loop reads CASSPRLPGVDTQYF. The CDR3 DNA sequence: TGTGCCAGCAGTCCCCGGCTCCCTGGGGTCGATACGCAGTATTTT.